The source of this TCR beta chain is a study of blood T cell repertoires in COVID-19. Study-level information: From the United States, Italy and Spain came samples of acute and convalescent COVID-19. In each case, the material was cDNA or gDNA derived from T cells, B-cell-depleted T cells, or PBMCs.

In the study's own analysis: Reference gene primer amplification yielded estimated nucleated cell counts. Generated by immunoSEQ multiplex PCR, the TCRdb table keeps only in-frame clones and is missing some. V and J calls plus clone size are reproduced from that table; the DNA served to infer D and trimming. The sample has 310,000 or so clones, around 88% seen once. CDR1 and CDR2 (germline): SGHAT, FQNNGV. J was trimmed by 5 bases and V by 5 bases; bases with no gene match: 6. The CDR3 covers 15 residues. The sample was peripheral blood. The TCR was taken from a woman aged 25 to 45 who had recovered from COVID-19. The chain has TRBV11-2 and TRBJ1-4; TRBD1 agrees at 9 bases. The CDR3 region is CASSTNGQGNEKLFF. In nucleotides, the CDR3 is TGTGCCAGCAGCACCAATGGACAGGGGAATGAAAAACTGTTTTTT.